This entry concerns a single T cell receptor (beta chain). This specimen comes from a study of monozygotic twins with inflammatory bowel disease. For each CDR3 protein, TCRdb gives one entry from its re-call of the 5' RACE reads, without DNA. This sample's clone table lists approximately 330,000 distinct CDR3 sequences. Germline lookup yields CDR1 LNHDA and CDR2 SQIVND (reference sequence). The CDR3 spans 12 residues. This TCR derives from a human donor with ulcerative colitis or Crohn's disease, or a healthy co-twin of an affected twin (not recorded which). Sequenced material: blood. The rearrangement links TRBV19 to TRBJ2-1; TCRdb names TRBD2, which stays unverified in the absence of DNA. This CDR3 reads CASSALYGEQFF.